Below are 21 T cell receptor beta chains sequenced from a single sample in a study of blood T cell repertoires in COVID-19. TCRdb's table, derived via immunoSEQ multiplex PCR, lists solely in-frame clones and lacks some. This sample has roughly 200,000 clones, with 86% found just once. Material: PBMCs or T cells enriched from blood (not recorded which). These TCRs come from a man aged 35-49 years with acute COVID-19.

The J gene is TRBJ2-1, the V gene TRBV18, with TRBD1 as a possible D gene (6 bases). The germline gives CDR1 KGHSH, CDR2 LQKENI. The V end was cut by 1 base, the J end by 6 bases, with 13 bases between. CDR3 length: 15 amino acids. CDR3 sequence reads: CASSPQNREVNEQFF. The CDR3 DNA follows: TGTGCCAGCTCACCACAAAACAGGGAAGTCAATGAGCAGTTCTTC.

The chain couples TRBV19 to TRBJ2-3, with 7 bases aligning to TRBD1. J was trimmed by 8 bases and V by 8 bases; bases with no gene match: 7. This CDR3 is built from 12 residues. The germline gives CDR1 LNHDA, CDR2 SQIVND (reference sequence). CDR3 amino acids: CASGTDRATQYF. In nucleotides, the CDR3 is TGTGCCAGTGGTACCGACAGGGCTACGCAGTATTTT.

The chain joins TRBV27 to TRBJ2-2, with 9 bases that match TRBD1. This CDR3 contains 14 residues. The germline CDR1 and CDR2 sequences are MNHEY and SMNVEV (reference sequence). J lost 7 bases, V lost 6 bases, and 6 bases had no gene match. CDR3 sequence: CASRQQGADGELFF. The CDR3 DNA follows: TGTGCCAGCAGGCAACAGGGGGCGGACGGGGAGCTGTTTTTT.

The chain recombines TRBV29-1 with TRBJ2-2; D might be TRBD1 (6 bases). Germline lookup yields CDR1 SQVTM and CDR2 ANQGSEA. Between the trimmed V and J ends, which lost 2 bases and 4 bases, there was a span of 8 bases. This CDR3 comprises 13 residues. The CDR3 nucleotides read TGCAGCGTTGAACGGGACATCACCGGGGAGCTGTTTTTT. It is translated as CSVERDITGELFF.

This clone was recorded a few times. The germline gene is not matched at one end of the junction; a read error may be the cause. In DNA form, the CDR3 reads TGTGCTAGCAGCTTAGTACTAGCCCCCCCAGAGACCCAGTACTTC. Translating it yields CASSLVLAPPETQYF. This chain links TRBV7-7 with TRBJ2-5; D might be TRBD2 (6 bases). This CDR3 contains 15 residues. The germline gives CDR1 SSHAT, CDR2 FNYEAQ (reference sequence).

V usage is TRBV30 and J usage is TRBJ2-1, with a possible D match to TRBD2 (6 bases). V shed 2 bases and J shed 6 bases, with 11 bases lying between them. Germline CDR1 reads GTSNPN; CDR2 reads SVGIG (reference sequence). The CDR3 runs 13 residues. The CDR3 DNA sequence: TGTGCCTGGAGTCTGAGGGGAGGCAATGAGCAGTTCTTC. This encodes CAWSLRGGNEQFF.

The chain carries TRBV19 and TRBJ1-1; D is uncertain. The length of the CDR3 is 13 residues. CDR1 is LNHDA, CDR2 SQIVND, per germline (reference sequence). Trimming shortened V by 1 base and J by 0 bases, and 3 bases separated the two germline ends. Here the CDR3 DNA reads TGTGCCAGTAGTATAGTCGTGAACACTGAAGCTTTCTTT. Translated, it gives CASSIVVNTEAFF.

The chain combines TRBV4-1 with TRBJ2-7, with unresolved D. V lost 4 bases and J lost 5, with 15 bases in between. The length of the CDR3 is 14 residues. Germline V gene data show CDR1 as MGHRA and CDR2 as YSYEKL. The CDR3 reads CASSRWRSEDEQYF. The CDR3 DNA follows: TGCGCCAGCAGCCGTTGGAGAAGTGAGGACGAGCAGTACTTC.

The V and J genes are TRBV28 and TRBJ1-4, with 8 bases that match TRBD1. The CDR3 has 16 residues. The germline gives CDR1 MDHEN, CDR2 SYDVKM. The V gene end was trimmed by 5 bases and the J gene end by 8 bases; junction bases not matched to a gene: 13. CDR3 sequence: CASSTFTRGRGEKLFF. DNA for the CDR3: TGTGCCAGCAGTACCTTTACCAGGGGGCGAGGAGAAAAACTGTTTTTT.

The CDR3 spells CSDGGDGAYNEQFF. The CDR3 DNA follows: TGCAGCGACGGGGGGGATGGAGCCTACAATGAGCAGTTCTTC. This chain links TRBV29-1 with TRBJ2-1, with 8 bases that match TRBD2. The V and J ends lost 7 bases and 2 bases, in that order; junction bases with no gene match: 7. CDR3 size: 14 residues. The germline V gene has CDR1 SQVTM and CDR2 ANQGSEA.

The chain couples TRBV5-1 to TRBJ2-7; 8 bases are a match to TRBD1. The V segment lost 1 base and the J segment 5 bases; nucleotides outside the gene matches: 8. CDR1 and CDR2 (germline): SGHRS, YFSETQ. The CDR3 consists of 15 residues. Written as DNA, the CDR3 is TGCGCCAGCAGCTTGTTAGGGGGACAGGTGGACGAGCAGTACTTC. Protein: CASSLLGGQVDEQYF. The complete variable domain, with remaining parts taken from reference TRBV5-1 and TRBJ2-7, reads KAGVTQTPRYLIKTRGQQVTLSCSPISGHRSVSWYQQTPGQGLQFLFEYFSETQRNKGNFPGRFSGRQFSNSRSEMNVSTLELGDSALYLCASSLLGGQVDEQYFGPGTRLTVT.

This clone was picked up one time. Here the CDR3 DNA reads TGTGCCAGCAGCTTAGCGGAGACCCAGTACTTC. Protein product: CASSLAETQYF. The V gene is TRBV11-2, the J gene TRBJ2-5; D unclear. The CDR3 has 11 residues. V shed 1 base and J shed 5 bases, with 2 bases lying between them. The V gene's germline CDR1 is SGHAT and CDR2 FQNNGV. Together with reference TRBV11-2 and TRBJ2-5, the CDR3 gives the full variable domain: EAGVAQSPRYKIIEKRQSVAFWCNPISGHATLYWYQQILGQGPKLLIQFQNNGVVDDSQLPKDRFSAERLKGVDSTLKIQPAKLEDSAVYLCASSLAETQYFGPGTRLLVL.

This CDR3 is CATSVPTSGGLYEQYF. The CDR3 DNA reads as TGTGCCACCAGCGTCCCTACTAGCGGGGGGCTCTACGAGCAGTACTTC. V is TRBV15 and J is TRBJ2-7, with 12 bases aligning to TRBD2. The CDR3 runs to 16 residues. Germline CDR1 LNHNV, CDR2 YYDKDF (reference sequence). V shed 5 bases, J shed 3 bases, and the junction held 8 bases outside the gene matches.

This clone was counted only a few times. This rearrangement joins TRBV7-9 to TRBJ2-1, with TRBD2 identical over 13 bases. Germline V gene sequence: CDR1 SEHNR, CDR2 FQNEAQ (reference sequence). The length of the CDR3 is 14 residues. V shed 6 bases, J shed 4 bases, and the junction held 0 bases outside the gene matches. CDR3: CASRTSGGYNEQFF. CDR3 nucleotides: TGTGCCAGCAGGACTAGCGGGGGGTACAATGAGCAGTTCTTC.

In this sample, this clone turned up a few times. The chain is built from TRBV7-3 and TRBJ2-1; no definite D call. V gave up 1 base and J gave up 4 bases, with 11 bases separating them. Germline V gene lookup returns CDR1 SGHTA and CDR2 FQGTGA. The CDR3 runs 15 residues. The DNA for the CDR3 is TGTGCCAGCAGCTTAAGCGCGGCGGAGTACAATGAGCAGTTCTTC. Amino acids: CASSLSAAEYNEQFF.

The rearrangement joins TRBV6-5 to TRBJ2-7; TRBD1 agrees at 8 bases. Germline CDR1 and CDR2: MNHEY and SVGAGI. The CDR3 has 15 residues. The V gene end was trimmed by 11 bases and the J gene end by 4 bases; junction bases not matched to a gene: 16. CDR3 in DNA: TGTGCCGCCAGGCGAAGAGGGGACAGGATGTACGAGCAGTACTTC. Protein: CAARRRGDRMYEQYF.

This clone was counted a single time. The chain combines TRBV7-6 with TRBJ1-1, with D perhaps TRBD1 (5 bases). Germline V gene sequence: CDR1 SGHVS, CDR2 FNYEAQ. Trimming stripped 1 base from V and 0 bases from J, with 15 bases between. This CDR3 is 17 amino acids long. The CDR3 nucleotides read TGTGCCAGCAGCTTAGGTTTTACAGGTACCGTGAACACTGAAGCTTTCTTT. Residues: CASSLGFTGTVNTEAFF.

The chain carries TRBV6-5 and TRBJ2-3; D not resolved. V was cut by 7 bases and J by 3 bases, with 8 bases left in between. The CDR3 length is 12 residues. Germline CDR1 and CDR2: MNHEY and SVGAGI. The CDR3 loop is CASKRRTDTQYF. CDR3 sequence (DNA): TGTGCCAGCAAACGGAGAACAGATACGCAGTATTTT.

The chain employs TRBV11-2 and TRBJ2-1; 7 bases fit TRBD2. V was pared by 6 bases and J by 0 bases, with 14 bases of the junction left unmatched. CDR1 SGHAT and CDR2 FQNNGV come from the germline V gene. The CDR3 length is 18 residues. The CDR3 sequence: CASREGLRGNDSYNEQFF. CDR3 DNA: TGTGCCAGCAGGGAGGGACTGCGGGGGAATGACTCCTACAATGAGCAGTTCTTC.

This chain links TRBV6-2 or TRBV6-3 with TRBJ1-1, with D unclear. CDR1 and CDR2 (germline): MNHEY, SVGEGT. V was cut by 0 bases and J by 0 bases, with 2 bases left in between. The CDR3 is 13 residues long. CDR3 sequence reads: CASSYSLNTEAFF. CDR3 bases: TGTGCCAGCAGTTACTCCTTGAACACTGAAGCTTTCTTT.

The gene calls are TRBV5-4 and TRBJ2-6; D is possibly TRBD1 (5 bases). The germline V gene has CDR1 SGHNT and CDR2 YYREEE (reference sequence). Trimming shortened V by 3 bases and J by 0 bases, and 10 bases separated the two germline ends. CDR3 length equals 16 residues. The CDR3 nucleotides are TGTGCCAGCAGCTCCTTACAGGACTCTGGGGCCAACGTCCTGACTTTC. Residues: CASSSLQDSGANVLTF.